This T cell receptor beta chain stems from a study of shared clonotypes between healthy human individuals. Repertoires were generated with immunoSEQ multiplex PCR, while TCRdb's copy carries only in-frame clones and drops some. The data show some 2.3 million clones, more than 85% seen once. The receptor's source is a man younger than 35 in good health. Some clones in this sample may be carry-over from other donors' samples. The material sequenced was naive CD4+ T cells from PBMCs. Described subset: CD45RA+ positively selected.

For the CDR3, the DNA is TGTGCCAGCAGGGATAGACTAGCGGGAGATCATGAGCAGTTCTTC. Translating it yields CASRDRLAGDHEQFF. The V and J genes are TRBV27 and TRBJ2-1; 12 bases line up with TRBD2. The CDR3 has 15 amino acids. The trim removed 6 bases at V and 8 bases at J, leaving 8 bases unmatched. Germline CDR1 is MNHEY and CDR2 is SMNVEV (reference sequence).